This TCR beta chain was recorded in a study of follicular helper T cells after annual influenza vaccination. Study summary: Days 0, 7 and 28 post-vaccination were the blood draw times. Some donors were sampled over the 2013-2014, 2014-2015 and 2015-2016 vaccinations.

The time point denotes: 2015-2016 season, pre-vaccination. Adults received seasonal inactivated influenza vaccine, with sorted blood CD4 subsets sequenced before and after. Repertoires were generated with immunoSEQ multiplex PCR, while TCRdb's copy carries only in-frame clones and drops some. The sample has over 2,000 clones; more than 75% are singletons. V shed 8 bases, J shed 0 bases, and the junction held 20 bases outside the gene matches. Germline CDR1 and CDR2: SNHLY and FYNNEI. The CDR3 is 20 amino acids. This TCR came from an adult who received the influenza vaccine. This chain links TRBV2 with TRBJ2-3, with 10 bases identical to TRBD2. Sequencing used CXCR5- memory CD4+ T cells sorted from blood, obtained on the day of influenza vaccination. The CDR3 coding sequence is TGTGCCAGCGGCGGAAGCCTTTGGGGGACTAGCGACACTAGCACAGATACGCAGTATTTT. Translated, it gives CASGGSLWGTSDTSTDTQYF.